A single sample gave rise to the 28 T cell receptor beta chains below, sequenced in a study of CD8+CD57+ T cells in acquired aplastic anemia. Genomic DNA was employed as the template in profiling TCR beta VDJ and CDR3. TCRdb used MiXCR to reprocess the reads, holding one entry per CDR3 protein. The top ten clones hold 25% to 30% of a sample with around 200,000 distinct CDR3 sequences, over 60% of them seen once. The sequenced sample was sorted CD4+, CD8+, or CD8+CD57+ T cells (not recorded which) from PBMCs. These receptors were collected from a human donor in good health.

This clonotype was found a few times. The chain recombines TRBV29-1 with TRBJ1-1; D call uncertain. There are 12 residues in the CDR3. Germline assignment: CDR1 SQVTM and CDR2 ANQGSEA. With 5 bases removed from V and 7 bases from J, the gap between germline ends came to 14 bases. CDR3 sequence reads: CSVLPGSGEAFF. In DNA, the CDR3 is TGCAGCGTTTTGCCGGGTTCAGGTGAAGCTTTCTTT.

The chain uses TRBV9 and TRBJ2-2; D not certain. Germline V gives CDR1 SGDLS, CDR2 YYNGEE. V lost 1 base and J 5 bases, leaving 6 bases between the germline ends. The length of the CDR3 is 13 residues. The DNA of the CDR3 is TGTGCCAGCAGCGTACTAACGACCGGGGAGCTGTTTTTT. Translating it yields CASSVLTTGELFF.

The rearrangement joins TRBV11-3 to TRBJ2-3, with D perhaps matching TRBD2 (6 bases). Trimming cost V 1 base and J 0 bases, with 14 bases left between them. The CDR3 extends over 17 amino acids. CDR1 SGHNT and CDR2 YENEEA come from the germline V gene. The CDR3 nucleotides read TGTGCCAGCAGCTTAGCCGGGACTCCACTCAGCACAGATACGCAGTATTTT. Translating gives CASSLAGTPLSTDTQYF.

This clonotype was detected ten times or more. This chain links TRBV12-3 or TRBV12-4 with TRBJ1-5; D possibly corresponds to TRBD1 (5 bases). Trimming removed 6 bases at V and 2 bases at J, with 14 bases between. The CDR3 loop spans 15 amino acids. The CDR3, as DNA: TGTGCCAGCAGCCCCCGGGGCAGTCGCAATCAGCCCCAGCATTTT. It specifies CASSPRGSRNQPQHF.

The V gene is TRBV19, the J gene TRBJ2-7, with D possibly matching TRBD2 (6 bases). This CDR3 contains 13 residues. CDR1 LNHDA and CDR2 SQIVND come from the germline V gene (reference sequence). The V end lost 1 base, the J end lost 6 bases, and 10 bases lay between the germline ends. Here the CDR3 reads CASSIVLGSEQYF. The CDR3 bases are TGTGCCAGTAGTATAGTGCTCGGGAGCGAGCAGTACTTC. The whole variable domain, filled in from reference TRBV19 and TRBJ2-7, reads DGGITQSPKYLFRKEGQNVTLSCEQNLNHDAMYWYRQDPGQGLRLIYYSQIVNDFQKGDIAEGYSVSREKKESFPLTVTSAQKNPTAFYLCASSIVLGSEQYFGPGTRLTVT.

The CDR3 loop is CASSLMTGTNNEQFF. DNA of the CDR3: TGTGCCAGCAGCCTGATGACAGGGACAAACAATGAGCAGTTCTTC. The chain has TRBV6-4 and TRBJ2-1; 7 nucleotides align to TRBD1. The germline V gene has CDR1 MRHNA and CDR2 SNTAGT. The CDR3 has 15 residues. The V segment lost 6 bases and the J segment 5 bases; nucleotides outside the gene matches: 10.

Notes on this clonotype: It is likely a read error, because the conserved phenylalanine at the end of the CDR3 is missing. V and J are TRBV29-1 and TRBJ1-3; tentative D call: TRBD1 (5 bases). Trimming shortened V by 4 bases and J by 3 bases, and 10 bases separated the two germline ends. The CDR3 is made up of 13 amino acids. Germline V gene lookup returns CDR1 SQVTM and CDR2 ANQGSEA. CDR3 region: CSVVAGIGNTIYL. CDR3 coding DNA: TGCAGCGTTGTGGCAGGGATTGGAAACACCATATATTTA.

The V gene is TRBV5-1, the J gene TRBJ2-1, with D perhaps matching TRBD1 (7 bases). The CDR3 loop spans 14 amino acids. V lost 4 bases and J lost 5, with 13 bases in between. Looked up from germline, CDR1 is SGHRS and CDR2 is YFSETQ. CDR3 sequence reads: CASSRGTANNEQFF. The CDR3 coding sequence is TGCGCCAGCAGCCGGGGGACAGCTAACAATGAGCAGTTCTTC.

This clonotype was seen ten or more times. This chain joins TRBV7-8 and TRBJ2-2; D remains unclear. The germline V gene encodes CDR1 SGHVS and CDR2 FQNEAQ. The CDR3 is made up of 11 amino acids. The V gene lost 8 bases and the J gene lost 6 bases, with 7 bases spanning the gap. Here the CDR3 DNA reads TGTGCCAGCGTGAGATCCGGGGAGCTGTTTTTT. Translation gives CASVRSGELFF.

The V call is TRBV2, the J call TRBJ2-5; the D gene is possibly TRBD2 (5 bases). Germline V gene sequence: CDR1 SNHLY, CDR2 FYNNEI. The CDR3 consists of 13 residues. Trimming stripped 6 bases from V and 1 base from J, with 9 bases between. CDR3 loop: CASRGGGQETQYF. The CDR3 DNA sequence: TGTGCCAGCAGGGGCGGAGGCCAAGAGACCCAGTACTTC.

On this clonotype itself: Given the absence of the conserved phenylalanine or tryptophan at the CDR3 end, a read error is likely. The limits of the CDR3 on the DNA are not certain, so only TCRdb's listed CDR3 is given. The CDR3 loop reads CASSFGLADT. This chain joins TRBV5-4 and TRBJ1-3. CDR1 and CDR2 (germline): SGHNT, YYREEE (reference sequence). The CDR3 is 10 residues long, ends included.

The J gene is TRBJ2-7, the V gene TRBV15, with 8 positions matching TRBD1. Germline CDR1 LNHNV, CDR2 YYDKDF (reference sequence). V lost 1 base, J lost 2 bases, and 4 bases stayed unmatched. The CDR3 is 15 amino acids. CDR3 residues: CATSRVRGQAYEQYF. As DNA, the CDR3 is TGTGCCACCAGCAGAGTTAGGGGACAGGCCTACGAGCAGTACTTC.

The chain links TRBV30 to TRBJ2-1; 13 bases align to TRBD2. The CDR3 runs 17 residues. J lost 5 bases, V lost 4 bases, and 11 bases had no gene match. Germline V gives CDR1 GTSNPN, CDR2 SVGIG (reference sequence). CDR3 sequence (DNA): TGTGCCTGGATGATCCCCTTCGGACTAGCGGGAGACAATGAGCAGTTCTTC. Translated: CAWMIPFGLAGDNEQFF.

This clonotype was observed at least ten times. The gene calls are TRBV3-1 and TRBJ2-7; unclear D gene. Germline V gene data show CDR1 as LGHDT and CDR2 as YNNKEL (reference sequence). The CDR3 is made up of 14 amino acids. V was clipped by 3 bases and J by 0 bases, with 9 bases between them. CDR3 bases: TGTGCCAGCAGCCACCCCGGATTCTCCTACGAGCAGTACTTC. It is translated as CASSHPGFSYEQYF.

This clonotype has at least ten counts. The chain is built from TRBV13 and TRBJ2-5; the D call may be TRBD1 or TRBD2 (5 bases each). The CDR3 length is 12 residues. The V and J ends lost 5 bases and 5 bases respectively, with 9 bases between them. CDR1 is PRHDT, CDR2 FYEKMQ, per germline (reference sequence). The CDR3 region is CASSRGGETQYF. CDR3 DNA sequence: TGTGCCAGCAGCCGGGGCGGGGAGACCCAGTACTTC.

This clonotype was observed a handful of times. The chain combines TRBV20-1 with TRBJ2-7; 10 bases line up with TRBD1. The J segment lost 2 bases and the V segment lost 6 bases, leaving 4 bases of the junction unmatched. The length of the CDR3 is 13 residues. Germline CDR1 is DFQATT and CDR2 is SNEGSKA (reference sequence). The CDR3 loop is CSAGQGRTYEQYF. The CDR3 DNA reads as TGCAGTGCGGGACAGGGGCGAACCTACGAGCAGTACTTC.

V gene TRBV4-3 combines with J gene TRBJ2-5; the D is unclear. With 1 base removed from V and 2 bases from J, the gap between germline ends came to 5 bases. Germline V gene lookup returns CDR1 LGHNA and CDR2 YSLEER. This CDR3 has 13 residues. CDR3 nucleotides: TGCGCCAGCAGCCAAGGGGGACAAGAGACCCAGTACTTC. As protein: CASSQGGQETQYF.

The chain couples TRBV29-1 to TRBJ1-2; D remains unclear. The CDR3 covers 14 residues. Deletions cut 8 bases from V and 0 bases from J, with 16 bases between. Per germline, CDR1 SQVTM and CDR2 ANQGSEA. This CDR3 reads CSTLTAGANYGYTF. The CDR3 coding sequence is TGCAGCACATTGACGGCGGGAGCTAACTATGGCTACACCTTC.

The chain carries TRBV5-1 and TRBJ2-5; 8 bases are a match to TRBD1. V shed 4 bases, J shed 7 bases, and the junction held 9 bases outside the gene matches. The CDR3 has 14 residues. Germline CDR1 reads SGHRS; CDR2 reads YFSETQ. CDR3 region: CASSMGQAGGTQYF. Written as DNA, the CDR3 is TGCGCCAGCAGCATGGGACAGGCCGGGGGGACCCAGTACTTC.

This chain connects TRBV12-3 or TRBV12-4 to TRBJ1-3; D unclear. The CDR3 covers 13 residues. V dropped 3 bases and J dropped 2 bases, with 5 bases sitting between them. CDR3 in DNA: TGTGCCAGCAGTTTGTTACCTGGAAACACCATATATTTT. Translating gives CASSLLPGNTIYF.

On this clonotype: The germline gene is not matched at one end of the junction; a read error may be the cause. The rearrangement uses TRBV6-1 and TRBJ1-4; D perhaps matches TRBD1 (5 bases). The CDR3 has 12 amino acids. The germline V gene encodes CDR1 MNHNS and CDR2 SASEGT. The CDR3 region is CASRGTDEKLLF. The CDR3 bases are TGTGCCAGCAGAGGGACGGATGAAAAACTGTTGTTT.

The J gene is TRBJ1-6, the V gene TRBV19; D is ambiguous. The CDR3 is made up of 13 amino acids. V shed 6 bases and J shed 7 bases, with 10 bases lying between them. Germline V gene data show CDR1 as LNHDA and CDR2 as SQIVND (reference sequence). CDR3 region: CASSTTWNSPLHF. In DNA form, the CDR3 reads TGTGCCAGTAGCACCACTTGGAATTCACCCCTCCACTTT.

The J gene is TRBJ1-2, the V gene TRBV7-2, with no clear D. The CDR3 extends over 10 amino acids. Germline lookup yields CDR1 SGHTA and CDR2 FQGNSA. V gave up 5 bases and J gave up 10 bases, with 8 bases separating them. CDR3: CASSLGPYTF. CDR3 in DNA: TGTGCCAGCAGCCTCGGACCCTACACCTTC.

The CDR3 DNA reads as TGCGCCAGCAGCCAAACTACGGGGACTAGCGTATACTACGAGCAGTACTTC. As protein: CASSQTTGTSVYYEQYF. V usage is TRBV4-1 and J usage is TRBJ2-7; 10 bases map to TRBD2. This CDR3 has 17 residues. Germline lookup yields CDR1 MGHRA and CDR2 YSYEKL. V trimming: 2 bases; J trimming: 3 bases; junction bases outside the gene matches: 10.

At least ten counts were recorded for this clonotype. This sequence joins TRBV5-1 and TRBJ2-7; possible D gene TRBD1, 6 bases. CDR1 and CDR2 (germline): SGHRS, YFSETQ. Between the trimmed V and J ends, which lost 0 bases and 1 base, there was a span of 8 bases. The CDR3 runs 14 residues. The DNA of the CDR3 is TGCGCCAGCAGCTTGGTAGGACAGTCCTACGAGCAGTACTTC. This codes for CASSLVGQSYEQYF.

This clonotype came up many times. The CDR3, as DNA: TGTGCCAGCAAGCGGGGCAGCTCCTACGAGCAGTACTTC. Translated, it gives CASKRGSSYEQYF. The chain employs TRBV6-1 and TRBJ2-7; 7 bases are shared with TRBD2. The CDR3 loop spans 13 amino acids. V shed 7 bases and J 0 bases; nucleotides not matched to a gene: 3. Germline loops: CDR1 MNHNS, CDR2 SASEGT.

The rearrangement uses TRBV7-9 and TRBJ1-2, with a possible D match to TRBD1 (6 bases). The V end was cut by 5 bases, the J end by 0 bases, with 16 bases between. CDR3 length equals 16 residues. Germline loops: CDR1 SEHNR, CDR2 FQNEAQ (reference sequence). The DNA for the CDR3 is TGTGCCAGCAGCCACACCTCGGACAGATCTAACTATGGCTACACCTTC. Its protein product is CASSHTSDRSNYGYTF.

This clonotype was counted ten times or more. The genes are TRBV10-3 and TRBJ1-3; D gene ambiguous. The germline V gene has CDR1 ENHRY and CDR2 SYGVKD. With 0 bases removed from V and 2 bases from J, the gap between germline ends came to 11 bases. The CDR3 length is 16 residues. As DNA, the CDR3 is TGTGCCATCAGTGAGTCCGTGGGAGGGACTGGAAACACCATATATTTT. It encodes CAISESVGGTGNTIYF.